Presented here are 21 T cell receptor beta chains from one specimen sequenced in a study of CD8+CD57+ T cells in acquired aplastic anemia. The template used for profiling TCR beta VDJ and CDR3 was genomic DNA. Using its own MiXCR run on the reads, TCRdb lists one record per CDR3 protein. The sample contains about 180,000 distinct CDR3 sequences, less than 55% of which appear only once. The sample taken for sequencing was sorted CD4+, CD8+, or CD8+CD57+ T cells (not recorded which) from PBMCs. The receptors here all came from a human donor in good health.

The chain links TRBV14 to TRBJ1-1; D not certain. There are 14 residues in the CDR3. The germline V gene has CDR1 SGHDN and CDR2 FVKESK. V was cut by 2 bases and J by 1 base, with 8 bases left in between. The CDR3 DNA follows: TGTGCCAGCAGCCAAATCGGCCGGAACACTGAAGCTTTCTTT. It encodes CASSQIGRNTEAFF. Full variable domain (rest looked up from reference TRBV14 and TRBJ1-1): EAGVTQFPSHSVIEKGQTVTLRCDPISGHDNLYWYRRVMGKEIKFLLHFVKESKQDESGMPNNRFLAERTGGTYSTLKVQPAELEDSGVYFCASSQIGRNTEAFFGQGTRLTVV.

The genes are TRBV19 and TRBJ2-3, with TRBD2 identical over 9 bases. The V segment lost 3 bases and the J segment 3 bases; nucleotides outside the gene matches: 1. The germline V gene encodes CDR1 LNHDA and CDR2 SQIVND (reference sequence). CDR3 length: 14 amino acids. CDR3 sequence: CASSIGLATDTQYF. The DNA for the CDR3 is TGTGCCAGTAGTATCGGACTAGCGACAGATACGCAGTATTTT.

The chain uses TRBV10-3 and TRBJ1-5, with no clear D. The germline V and J ends were trimmed by 2 bases and 9 bases, with 11 bases remaining between them. The germline CDR1 and CDR2 sequences are ENHRY and SYGVKD. The CDR3 is 13 amino acids. CDR3 DNA sequence: TGTGCCATCAGTGAGGTAGCGATAGGGCCCCAGCATTTT. It codes for CAISEVAIGPQHF.

In its sample, this clonotype was seen a few times. J is TRBJ2-1 and V is TRBV30; D may be TRBD1 or TRBD2 (6 bases each). Germline-derived CDR1 and CDR2 are GTSNPN and SVGIG (reference sequence). There are 16 residues in the CDR3. Between the trimmed V and J ends, which lost 3 bases and 4 bases, there was a span of 19 bases. This chain's CDR3 is CAWSELGQGGYNEQFF. The CDR3 DNA reads TGTGCCTGGAGCGAACTCGGACAAGGGGGGTACAATGAGCAGTTCTTC.

The chain employs TRBV6-1 and TRBJ2-7; D gene uncertain. The V and J ends lost 1 base and 2 bases respectively, with 9 bases between them. CDR1 MNHNS and CDR2 SASEGT come from the germline V gene. The CDR3 covers 14 residues. The CDR3 DNA sequence: TGTGCCAGCAGTGAAGGTGCAGACACCTACGAGCAGTACTTC. Translation gives CASSEGADTYEQYF.

This clonotype was counted only a few times. The rearrangement uses TRBV6-2 or TRBV6-3 and TRBJ1-3, with D maybe TRBD1 (6 bases). The length of the CDR3 is 19 residues. Between the trimmed V and J ends, which lost 2 bases and 0 bases, there was a span of 20 bases. The germline V gene has CDR1 MNHEY and CDR2 SVGEGT. The DNA for the CDR3 is TGTGCCAGCAGTTACAATTTTAGACGGCGGGACAACTCTGGAAACACCATATATTTT. Its translation is CASSYNFRRRDNSGNTIYF.

There are a few counts of this clonotype. The chain links TRBV19 to TRBJ2-5, with D possibly TRBD2 on 7 matching bases. From germline, CDR1 is LNHDA and CDR2 SQIVND (reference sequence). V was cut by 5 bases and J by 2 bases, with 15 bases left in between. This CDR3 is 15 amino acids long. CDR3 in amino acids: CASSPRRGGQETQYF. In nucleotides, the CDR3 is TGTGCCAGTAGTCCGCGGAGGGGGGGACAAGAGACCCAGTACTTC.

In its sample, this clonotype was seen once. CDR3 in amino acids: CSARGALDTQYF. The CDR3 coding sequence is TGCAGTGCTAGGGGAGCGCTAGATACGCAGTATTTT. This chain joins TRBV20-1 and TRBJ2-3, with a weak D call TRBD2 (5 bases). CDR1 is DFQATT and CDR2 is SNEGSKA in the germline V gene (reference sequence). The ends were cut back, 3 bases at V and 5 bases at J, with 9 bases in the middle. The CDR3 runs 12 residues.

The rearrangement links TRBV24-1 to TRBJ2-6, with 11 bases lining up with TRBD1. Germline V gene data show CDR1 as KGHDR and CDR2 as SFDVKD. The CDR3 is 16 residues long. V shed 7 bases and J 4 bases; nucleotides not matched to a gene: 5. The CDR3 region has the DNA TGTGCCACCAGGAGGACAGGGGGCTCCGGGGCCAACGTCCTGACTTTC. Translating gives CATRRTGGSGANVLTF.

This clonotype was counted at least ten times. The chain employs TRBV5-1 and TRBJ1-6; 9 nucleotides align to TRBD1. Germline V lookup: CDR1 SGHRS, CDR2 YFSETQ. V gave up 5 bases and J gave up 6 bases; unmatched junction bases: 6. The CDR3 spans 15 residues. CDR3 sequence reads: CASRLETGGNSPLHF. For the CDR3, the DNA is TGCGCCAGCAGACTCGAGACAGGGGGTAATTCACCCCTCCACTTT.

V is TRBV2 and J is TRBJ1-3; perhaps TRBD1 as D (5 bases). The germline gives CDR1 SNHLY, CDR2 FYNNEI. The CDR3 is 13 amino acids. Between the trimmed V and J ends, which lost 9 bases and 0 bases, there was a span of 9 bases. The CDR3 DNA reads TGTGCCAGAGAGACAGTCTCTGGAAACACCATATATTTT. As protein: CARETVSGNTIYF.

The gene calls are TRBV27 and TRBJ2-2; 11 bases align to TRBD2. The CDR3 sequence is 17 residues long. V was pared by 0 bases and J by 6 bases, with 6 bases of the junction left unmatched. The germline CDR1 and CDR2 sequences are MNHEY and SMNVEV (reference sequence). CDR3 sequence: CASSLSLLAGVPGELFF. The DNA for the CDR3 is TGTGCCAGCAGTTTATCGTTACTAGCGGGAGTCCCCGGGGAGCTGTTTTTT.

The chain has TRBV7-6 and TRBJ2-7; perhaps TRBD2 as D (5 bases). This CDR3 is built from 16 residues. In germline, CDR1 is SGHVS, CDR2 FNYEAQ. Trimming pared 1 base from V and 0 bases from J, leaving 13 bases between. Here the CDR3 DNA reads TGTGCCAGCAGCTTAGGGGCAGCGGAGGCCTCCTACGAGCAGTACTTC. Translation gives CASSLGAAEASYEQYF.

This clonotype was counted ten times or more. This chain uses TRBV19 with TRBJ2-1; tentatively, D is TRBD2 (6 bases). Germline CDR1 and CDR2: LNHDA and SQIVND (reference sequence). Deletions cut 5 bases from V and 4 bases from J, with 15 bases between. The CDR3 covers 15 residues. This chain's CDR3 is CASSPTGLLYNEQFF. The CDR3 nucleotides read TGTGCCAGTAGTCCTACGGGACTCTTATACAATGAGCAGTTCTTC. Supplemented by reference TRBV19 and TRBJ2-1, the full variable domain reads DGGITQSPKYLFRKEGQNVTLSCEQNLNHDAMYWYRQDPGQGLRLIYYSQIVNDFQKGDIAEGYSVSREKKESFPLTVTSAQKNPTAFYLCASSPTGLLYNEQFFGPGTRLTVL.

This chain connects TRBV20-1 to TRBJ2-1, with D possibly TRBD2 on 5 matching bases. CDR1 is DFQATT and CDR2 is SNEGSKA in the germline V gene (reference sequence). CDR3 length: 15 residues. V was cut by 1 base and J by 4 bases, with 14 bases left in between. CDR3 region: CSARGDEGEYNEQFF. As DNA, the CDR3 is TGCAGTGCTAGAGGTGACGAGGGAGAGTACAATGAGCAGTTCTTC.

A note on this clonotype: Just one base apart from a much larger clone, this may be a read error. This sequence joins TRBV6-1 and TRBJ1-2, with a possible D match to TRBD1 (6 bases). This CDR3 region has 17 residues. CDR1 MNHNS and CDR2 SASEGT come from the germline V gene. The CDR3 spells CASGEGTGTVPNYGYTF. The CDR3 coding sequence is TGTGCCAGCGGTGAAGGAACAGGGACGGTACCTAACTATGGCTACACCTTC.

The chain's CDR3 is CASSKGTSGYNEQFF. CDR3 coding DNA: TGTGCCAGCAGCAAAGGGACTAGCGGCTACAATGAGCAGTTCTTC. The chain couples TRBV7-3 to TRBJ2-1; 11 bases fit TRBD2. V lost 5 bases, J lost 3 bases, and 3 bases stayed unmatched. CDR3 length equals 15 residues. Germline CDR1 is SGHTA and CDR2 is FQGTGA.

The chain couples TRBV9 to TRBJ1-6; D might be TRBD1 (5 bases). V lost 3 bases, J lost 7 bases, and 14 bases lay in between. CDR1 SGDLS and CDR2 YYNGEE come from the germline V gene. The length of the CDR3 is 15 residues. The chain's CDR3 is CASSAGDARNSPLHF. The CDR3 nucleotides are TGTGCCAGCAGCGCCGGGGACGCGCGAAATTCACCCCTCCACTTT.

This clonotype was counted many times. V and J are TRBV5-1 and TRBJ2-3; D may be TRBD2 (5 bases). This CDR3 contains 14 residues. Trimming left V 0 bases short and J 4 bases short, with 9 bases between. CDR1 is SGHRS, CDR2 YFSETQ, per germline. The CDR3 DNA is TGCGCCAGCAGCTTGGGAAGCGGCCCAGATACGCAGTATTTT. This translates into CASSLGSGPDTQYF.

This clonotype was seen repeatedly, ten times or more. The genes are TRBV6-2 or TRBV6-3 and TRBJ1-2; no clear D. Germline values: CDR1 MNHEY, CDR2 SVGEGT. V shed 0 bases and J shed 4 bases, with 6 bases lying between them. This CDR3 has 13 amino acids. The CDR3 nucleotides read TGTGCCAGCAGTTACTCAGGCACCTATGGCTACACCTTC. Translating gives CASSYSGTYGYTF.

The CDR3, as DNA: TGTGCCAGCAGCTTAGTTGAGGGTGCTAATGAAAAACTGTTTTTT. Its protein is CASSLVEGANEKLFF. This chain connects TRBV7-9 to TRBJ1-4; D gene uncertain. The V gene's germline CDR1 is SEHNR and CDR2 FQNEAQ (reference sequence). V was trimmed by 1 base and J by 3 bases, leaving 9 bases between them. This CDR3 has 15 residues. The entire variable domain, with the rest obtained from reference TRBV7-9 and TRBJ1-4, is as follows: DTGVSQNPRHKITKRGQNVTFRCDPISEHNRLYWYRQTLGQGPEFLTYFQNEAQLEKSRLLSDRFSAERPKGSFSTLEIQRTEQGDSAMYLCASSLVEGANEKLFFGSGTQLSVL.